The sequence of this T cell receptor beta chain was determined in a study of PD-1 blockade in classical Hodgkin lymphoma. Clones were read by immunoSEQ multiplex PCR, and TCRdb kept only the in-frame ones, dropping some. Here the sample spans about 5,000 clones, 70% to 90% being singletons. As concerns this clone: No antigen is known for it.

The time point is: newly diagnosed, previously untreated cHL patient sample. Thawed PBMCs supplied CD8+ T cells via magnetic negative selection. Findings of the study overall: Why the repertoires differ is still unclear, perhaps disease activity or prior therapy. Relative to healthy donors, newly diagnosed patients reportedly had lower baseline TCR diversity, which was reported as lower still in relapsed/refractory patients.

Losses at the gene ends were 5 bases for V and 3 bases for J; bases not matched to a gene: 9. CDR3 length equals 16 residues. The germline gives CDR1 LNHNV, CDR2 YYDKDF (reference sequence). The receptor comes from a human donor with classical Hodgkin lymphoma. Material: CD8+ T cells from blood. The chain recombines TRBV15 with TRBJ2-1; 8 nucleotides align to TRBD2. In DNA form, the CDR3 reads TGTGCCACCAGCCTCCCTCTGGCGGGAGGCTACAATGAGCAGTTCTTC. Translated: CATSLPLAGGYNEQFF. The full variable domain, completed using reference TRBV15 and TRBJ2-1, is DAMVIQNPRYQVTQFGKPVTLSCSQTLNHNVMYWYQQKSSQAPKLLFHYYDKDFNNEADTPDNFQSRRPNTSFCFLDIRSPGLGDTAMYLCATSLPLAGGYNEQFFGPGTRLTVL.